This TCR beta chain was sequenced for a study of blood T cell repertoires in COVID-19. Germline loops: CDR1 SNHLY, CDR2 FYNNEI. Trimming took 9 bases from V and 0 from J; bases not matched to a gene: 3. This CDR3 comprises 14 residues. This clone has only a few counts. In the authors' methods: By means of reference gene primer amplification, nucleated cell counts were estimated. Repertoires were generated with immunoSEQ multiplex PCR, while TCRdb's copy carries only in-frame clones and drops some. For V, J and clone size, that table is used; D and trimming come from the DNA. The sample has fewer than 130,000 clones, around 80% seen once.

The chain links TRBV2 to TRBJ2-3; 10 bases map to TRBD2. The source of this sequence is a woman older than 75 with acute or convalescent COVID-19. The specimen was peripheral blood. The CDR3 reads CASTSGVSTDTQYF. CDR3 in DNA: TGTGCCAGTACTAGCGGGGTGAGCACAGATACGCAGTATTTT.